Each of the 10 T cell receptor beta chains below was sequenced from the same sample in a study of shared clonotypes between healthy human individuals (dated by TCRdb to the early 2020s). Libraries were prepared through the immunoSEQ multiplex PCR assay. Here the immuneACCESS table is served through TCRdb, limited to in-frame sequences with V and J called. Missing clones are a known gap in these copies; in checked studies unresolved V genes cover under half, and the rest lacks a known reason. For this sample there are 2 million to 2.5 million clones; 85% to 95% appear just once. 0.1% to 0.15% of the sample is held by the ten biggest clonotypes. The source material was naive CD4+ T cells sorted from blood. The sample's cell subset or site label is to be understood as: CD45RA+ positively selected. These receptors all stem from a young man in good health.

The V and J genes are TRBV5-1 and TRBJ1-6; tentatively, D is TRBD1 (5 bases). Germline-derived CDR1 and CDR2 are SGHRS and YFSETQ. CDR3 length: 15 amino acids. The V gene lost 4 bases and the J gene lost 5 bases, with 13 bases spanning the gap. Here the CDR3 reads CASSRVTGDNSPLHF. As DNA, the CDR3 is TGCGCCAGCAGCCGGGTGACGGGGGATAATTCACCCCTCCACTTT.

The chain joins TRBV7-2 to TRBJ1-3, with 7 nucleotides matching TRBD1. Losses at the gene ends were 0 bases for V and 1 base for J; bases not matched to a gene: 3. Germline CDR1 reads SGHTA; CDR2 reads FQGNSA. This CDR3 contains 16 residues. The CDR3 region is CASSLAPGGSGNTIYF. The CDR3, as DNA: TGTGCCAGCAGCTTAGCGCCAGGGGGGTCTGGAAACACCATATATTTT.

CDR3 nucleotide sequence: TGTGCCAGCAGGGAAACAGGGGACTGGGGGTATGGCTACACCTTC. This codes for CASRETGDWGYGYTF. This rearrangement joins TRBV6-1 to TRBJ1-2, with 7 nucleotides matching TRBD1. With 6 bases clipped from V and 5 bases from J, the junction kept 12 bases outside the gene matches. The CDR3 runs to 15 residues. Per germline, CDR1 MNHNS and CDR2 SASEGT.

This rearrangement joins TRBV28 to TRBJ1-5; unclear D gene. The CDR3 is 15 residues long. Between the trimmed V and J ends, which lost 3 bases and 7 bases, there was a span of 16 bases. CDR1 MDHEN and CDR2 SYDVKM come from the germline V gene. The CDR3 DNA reads as TGTGCCAGCAGTTTTATAGGGTCGGGTTACCAGCCCCAGCATTTT. Translation gives CASSFIGSGYQPQHF.

The rearrangement joins TRBV7-6 to TRBJ2-3; TRBD2 matches at 8 bases. Trimming took 3 bases from V and 8 from J; bases not matched to a gene: 4. There are 13 residues in the CDR3. Germline V gene sequence: CDR1 SGHVS, CDR2 FNYEAQ. The CDR3 spells CASSLGLVGTQYF. CDR3 DNA sequence: TGTGCCAGCAGCTTGGGACTAGTCGGTACGCAGTATTTT.

The chain links TRBV15 to TRBJ2-7; tentatively, D is TRBD1 (6 bases). This CDR3 is built from 16 residues. V was clipped by 4 bases and J by 0 bases, with 16 bases between them. CDR1 LNHNV and CDR2 YYDKDF come from the germline V gene (reference sequence). The CDR3 loop is CATSKYTGQSSYEQYF. The CDR3 nucleotides are TGTGCCACCAGCAAATATACAGGGCAAAGCTCCTACGAGCAGTACTTC.

J is TRBJ2-1 and V is TRBV29-1; D is unclear. With 4 bases removed from V and 4 bases from J, the gap between germline ends came to 14 bases. Germline assignment: CDR1 SQVTM and CDR2 ANQGSEA. The CDR3 is 14 amino acids. This chain's CDR3 is CSVAIGLGYNEQFF. The CDR3, as DNA: TGCAGCGTTGCGATCGGCTTGGGATACAATGAGCAGTTCTTC.

This clone appeared a single time. V is TRBV6-5 and J is TRBJ2-5; D might be TRBD1 or TRBD2, each matching 6 bases. The CDR3 has 15 residues. From germline, CDR1 is MNHEY and CDR2 SVGAGI. With 1 base removed from V and 5 bases from J, the gap between germline ends came to 14 bases. The CDR3 DNA reads as TGTGCCAGCAGTTACTTTCTAAAAGGGGGGGAGACCCAGTACTTC. It translates to CASSYFLKGGETQYF.

The chain links TRBV6-5 to TRBJ1-1, with TRBD1 matching 9 bases. After removal of 4 bases from V and 8 bases from J, the junction contained 2 bases not matched to a gene. Germline V CDR1 and CDR2: MNHEY, SVGAGI. CDR3 length equals 12 residues. CDR3 region: CASSFTGGEAFF. The DNA for the CDR3 is TGTGCCAGCAGTTTCACAGGGGGCGAAGCTTTCTTT.

The chain links TRBV7-9 to TRBJ2-7; no firm D call. Germline V gene lookup returns CDR1 SEHNR and CDR2 FQNEAQ (reference sequence). V dropped 2 bases and J dropped 5 bases, with 7 bases sitting between them. CDR3 size: 12 residues. CDR3 sequence (DNA): TGTGCCAGCAGCTTAAACAGAAACGAGCAGTACTTC. It encodes CASSLNRNEQYF. Together with reference TRBV7-9 and TRBJ2-7, the CDR3 gives the full variable domain: DTGVSQNPRHKITKRGQNVTFRCDPISEHNRLYWYRQTLGQGPEFLTYFQNEAQLEKSRLLSDRFSAERPKGSFSTLEIQRTEQGDSAMYLCASSLNRNEQYFGPGTRLTVT.